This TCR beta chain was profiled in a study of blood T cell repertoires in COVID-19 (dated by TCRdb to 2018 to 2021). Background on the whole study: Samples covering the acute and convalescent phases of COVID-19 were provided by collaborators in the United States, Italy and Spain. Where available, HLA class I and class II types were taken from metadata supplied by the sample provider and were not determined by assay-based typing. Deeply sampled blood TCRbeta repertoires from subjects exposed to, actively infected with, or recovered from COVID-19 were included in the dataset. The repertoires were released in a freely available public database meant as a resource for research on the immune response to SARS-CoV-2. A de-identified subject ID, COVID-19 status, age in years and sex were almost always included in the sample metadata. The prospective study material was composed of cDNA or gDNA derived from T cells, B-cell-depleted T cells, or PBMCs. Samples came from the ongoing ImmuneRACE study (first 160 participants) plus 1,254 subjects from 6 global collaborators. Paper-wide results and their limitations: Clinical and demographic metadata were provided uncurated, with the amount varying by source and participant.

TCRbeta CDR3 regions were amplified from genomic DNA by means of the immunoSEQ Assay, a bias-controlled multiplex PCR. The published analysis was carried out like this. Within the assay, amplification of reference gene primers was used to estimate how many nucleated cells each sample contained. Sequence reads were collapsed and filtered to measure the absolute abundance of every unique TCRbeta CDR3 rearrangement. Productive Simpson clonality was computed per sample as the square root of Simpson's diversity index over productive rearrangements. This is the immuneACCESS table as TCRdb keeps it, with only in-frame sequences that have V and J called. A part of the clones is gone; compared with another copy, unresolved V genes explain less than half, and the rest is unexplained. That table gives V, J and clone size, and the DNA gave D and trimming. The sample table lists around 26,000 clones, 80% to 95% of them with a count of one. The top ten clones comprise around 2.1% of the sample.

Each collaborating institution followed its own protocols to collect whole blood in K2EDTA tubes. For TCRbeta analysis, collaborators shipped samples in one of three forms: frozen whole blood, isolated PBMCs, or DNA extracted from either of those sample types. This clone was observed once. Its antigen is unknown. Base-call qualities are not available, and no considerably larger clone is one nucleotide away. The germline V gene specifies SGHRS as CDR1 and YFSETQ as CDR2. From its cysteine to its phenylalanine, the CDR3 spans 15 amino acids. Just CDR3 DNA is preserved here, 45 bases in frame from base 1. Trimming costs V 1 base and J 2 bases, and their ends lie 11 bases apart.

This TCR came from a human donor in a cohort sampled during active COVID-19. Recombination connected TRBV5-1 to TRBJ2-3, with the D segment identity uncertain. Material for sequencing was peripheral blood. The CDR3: CASSLFGRNTDTQYF. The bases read TGCGCCAGCAGCTTGTTCGGCAGGAACACAGATACGCAGTATTTT.